What follows are 30 T cell receptor beta chains derived from one specimen sequenced in a study of T cell repertoires in cytomegalovirus infection. TCRdb re-derived calls from the reads in MiXCR, one entry per CDR3 protein. The sample gives around 330,000 distinct CDR3 sequences, about 17% of which show up once; 12% is in the top ten. Sequenced sample: PBMCs. The receptors here all came from a human donor in good health (CMV status not recorded). Some clones in this sample may be carry-over from other donors' samples.

The CDR3 DNA reads TGTGCCAGCATTTCAGGGCCCGGCTTCATGAACACTGAAGCTTTCTTT. Protein: CASISGPGFMNTEAFF. V is TRBV6-1 and J is TRBJ1-1; D perhaps matches TRBD1 (5 bases). This CDR3 region has 16 residues. Germline V gives CDR1 MNHNS, CDR2 SASEGT. Trimming shortened V by 7 bases and J by 0 bases, and 18 bases separated the two germline ends.

This clonotype was recorded many times. The gene calls are TRBV24-1 and TRBJ2-1; D may match TRBD1 or TRBD2 (5 bases each). Per germline, CDR1 KGHDR and CDR2 SFDVKD. Trimming took 3 bases from V and 6 from J, leaving 14 bases between them. The CDR3 is 15 amino acids. The CDR3 region has the DNA TGTGCCACCAGTGATGAGGCCACAGGACTCAATGAGCAGTTCTTC. It is translated as CATSDEATGLNEQFF.

In this sample, this clonotype turned up a few times. CDR3 sequence: CASNLLGTALTEAFF. The DNA for the CDR3 is TGTGCCAGCAACCTCCTCGGGACAGCCCTCACTGAAGCTTTCTTT. This chain links TRBV14 with TRBJ1-1, with 7 bases identical to TRBD1. V shed 7 bases and J 4 bases; nucleotides not matched to a gene: 12. The V gene's germline CDR1 is SGHDN and CDR2 FVKESK. The CDR3 extends over 15 amino acids.

Regarding this clonotype: A much larger clonotype is one base distant, so this may be a read error. This rearrangement joins TRBV4-2 to TRBJ1-5, with a weak D call TRBD1 (5 bases). Germline CDR1 LGHNA, CDR2 YNFKEQ. The CDR3 runs to 15 residues. CDR3 DNA: TGTGCCAACAGCCAAGATGTTCAGGGTGAGCAGCCCCAGCATTTT. This sequence encodes CANSQDVQGEQPQHF.

The chain recombines TRBV2 with TRBJ2-5; perhaps D is TRBD1 or TRBD2 (5 bases each). This CDR3 region has 15 residues. In germline, CDR1 is SNHLY, CDR2 FYNNEI. V lost 6 bases and J lost 0, with 14 bases in between. CDR3 DNA sequence: TGTGCCAGCAGCCGTCGGGACCTTTACCAAGAGACCCAGTACTTC. It translates to CASSRRDLYQETQYF.

This clonotype was detected many times. This sequence joins TRBV7-2 and TRBJ2-5; weak D call: TRBD2 (5 bases). CDR1 and CDR2 (germline): SGHTA, FQGNSA. The CDR3 runs 13 residues. Trimming shortened V by 0 bases and J by 9 bases, and 11 bases separated the two germline ends. The CDR3: CASSLADERPQYF. CDR3 sequence (DNA): TGTGCCAGCAGCTTAGCCGATGAGCGGCCCCAGTACTTC.

This clonotype appeared many times. The chain uses TRBV7-9 and TRBJ2-7; weak D call: TRBD1 (6 bases). CDR3 size: 13 residues. Germline CDR1 and CDR2: SEHNR and FQNEAQ (reference sequence). V lost 4 bases to trimming and J lost 2 bases, with 9 bases between them. The CDR3 protein is CASSSTGTYEQYF. Written as DNA, the CDR3 is TGTGCCAGCAGCTCCACAGGGACCTACGAGCAGTACTTC.

This clonotype was counted a few times. This sequence joins TRBV23-1 and TRBJ1-5; perhaps TRBD1 as D (5 bases). TRBV23-1 is an ORF for which the function is uncertain. The CDR3 has 16 amino acids. V dropped 1 base and J dropped 3 bases, with 13 bases sitting between them. The CDR3 DNA sequence: TGCGCCAGCAGTCAATGGCTTCGGACAATCAATCAGCCCCAGCATTTT. The encoded protein is CASSQWLRTINQPQHF.

The rearrangement links TRBV20-1 to TRBJ1-6; the D is unclear. Trimming left V 3 bases short and J 5 bases short, with 5 bases between. The germline V gene has CDR1 DFQATT and CDR2 SNEGSKA (reference sequence). The CDR3 has 12 amino acids. For the CDR3, the DNA is TGCAGTGCTAGGTCAGATAATTCACCCCTCCACTTT. This gives the protein CSARSDNSPLHF.

The chain employs TRBV15 and TRBJ1-1; no clear D gene. CDR1 is LNHNV and CDR2 is YYDKDF in the germline V gene (reference sequence). The CDR3 runs 13 residues. V dropped 5 bases and J dropped 6 bases, with 13 bases sitting between them. DNA of the CDR3: TGTGCCACCAGCTCCAGAATCGGAGCTGAAGCTTTCTTT. This translates into CATSSRIGAEAFF.

This clonotype was observed a handful of times. The V gene is TRBV2, the J gene TRBJ1-6; 7 bases align to TRBD1. The junction had 9 bases not matched to a gene; V was cut back by 4 bases and J by 12 bases. Per the germline V gene, CDR1 is SNHLY and CDR2 is FYNNEI. The CDR3 covers 14 residues. The DNA for the CDR3 is TGTGCCAGCAGTGCGAGGACAGGTTATGGACCCCTCCACTTT. Translation gives CASSARTGYGPLHF.

The V gene is TRBV5-5, the J gene TRBJ2-1; D gene ambiguous. The V end lost 1 base, the J end lost 12 bases, and 26 bases lay between the germline ends. The CDR3 sequence is 17 residues long. The V gene's germline CDR1 is SGHKS and CDR2 YYEKEE (reference sequence). The CDR3 reads CASSLNRESEVRSGQFF. CDR3 DNA: TGTGCCAGCAGCTTGAATAGAGAATCCGAGGTCCGATCTGGGCAGTTCTTC.

Many counts were recorded for this clonotype. The rearrangement links TRBV7-9 to TRBJ2-3; unclear D gene. Trimming left V 11 bases short and J 0 bases short, with 18 bases between. This CDR3 spans 15 amino acids. The germline gives CDR1 SEHNR, CDR2 FQNEAQ (reference sequence). The CDR3, as DNA: TGTGCCTTCGTTAGTGGGGTTACTAGCACAGATACGCAGTATTTT. As protein: CAFVSGVTSTDTQYF.

The chain couples TRBV14 to TRBJ2-7, with D unresolved. This CDR3 comprises 13 residues. Trimming shortened V by 0 bases and J by 4 bases, and 7 bases separated the two germline ends. Germline-derived CDR1 and CDR2 are SGHDN and FVKESK. The CDR3 sequence is CASSQDLEYEQYF. In DNA form, the CDR3 reads TGTGCCAGCAGCCAAGATCTAGAATACGAGCAGTACTTC.

To note about this clonotype: Relative to the germline gene, one junction end is altered; a read error may explain this. The CDR3 DNA is TGTGCCTGCAGTTTAGGAGCGATTAATGAAAAACTGTTTTTT. Amino acid sequence: CACSLGAINEKLFF. The chain couples TRBV12-3 or TRBV12-4 to TRBJ1-4; D gene ambiguous. The CDR3 has 14 amino acids.

This clonotype was observed at least ten times. The V gene is TRBV7-2, the J gene TRBJ2-5; D might be TRBD1 (5 bases). V was pared by 1 base and J by 1 base, with 19 bases between. CDR3 size: 18 residues. Germline loops: CDR1 SGHTA, CDR2 FQGNSA. CDR3 in DNA: TGTGCCAGCAGCTTAGGAAGCCCCCGGTCGACAGTCCAAGAGACCCAGTACTTC. Translated: CASSLGSPRSTVQETQYF.

The chain recombines TRBV28 with TRBJ1-6; 7 bases agree with TRBD1. Per the germline V gene, CDR1 is MDHEN and CDR2 is SYDVKM. The V and J ends lost 5 bases and 4 bases, in that order; junction bases with no gene match: 8. This CDR3 contains 16 residues. In DNA form, the CDR3 reads TGTGCCAGCAGTCTCCCGGGACAGAGTTATAATTCACCCCTCCACTTT. Translating gives CASSLPGQSYNSPLHF. Filled out from reference TRBV28 and TRBJ1-6, the complete variable domain reads DVKVTQSSRYLVKRTGEKVFLECVQDMDHENMFWYRQDPGLGLRLIYFSYDVKMKEKGDIPEGYSVSREKKERFSLILESASTNQTSMYLCASSLPGQSYNSPLHFGNGTRLTVT.

This clonotype has at least ten counts. This chain joins TRBV28 and TRBJ2-5, with TRBD2 matching 12 bases. This CDR3 comprises 16 residues. Losses at the gene ends were 6 bases for V and 0 bases for J; bases not matched to a gene: 5. Germline V gene sequence: CDR1 MDHEN, CDR2 SYDVKM. CDR3: CASRAGTSGYQETQYF. In DNA, the CDR3 is TGTGCCAGCAGGGCCGGGACTAGCGGGTACCAAGAGACCCAGTACTTC.

In this sample, this clonotype turned up many times. The chain recombines TRBV6-6 with TRBJ1-1, with TRBD1 as a possible D gene (6 bases). Germline assignment: CDR1 MNHNY and CDR2 SVGAGI (reference sequence). V was cut by 2 bases and J by 2 bases, with 9 bases left in between. This CDR3 contains 14 residues. The CDR3 bases are TGTGCCAGCAGTTACGCCAGGGGCAACACTGAAGCTTTCTTT. Its translation: CASSYARGNTEAFF.

This clonotype was recorded at least ten times. The chain combines TRBV12-3 or TRBV12-4 with TRBJ1-1; D remains unclear. Deletions cut 6 bases from V and 3 bases from J, with 14 bases between. The CDR3 is 14 amino acids. Written as DNA, the CDR3 is TGTGCCAGCAGCCTCGGTAGCCCTTACACTGAAGCTTTCTTT. Encoded protein: CASSLGSPYTEAFF.

This clonotype was counted many times. The V gene is TRBV6-4, the J gene TRBJ1-1; tentative D call: TRBD1 (5 bases). The CDR3 has 22 amino acids. The ends were cut back, 0 bases at V and 1 base at J, with 30 bases in the middle. Germline CDR1 and CDR2: MRHNA and SNTAGT. CDR3 sequence: CASSDSLFSPAKPGQPNTEAFF. Written as DNA, the CDR3 is TGTGCCAGCAGTGACTCTCTTTTCTCCCCCGCAAAGCCCGGACAACCGAACACTGAAGCTTTCTTT.

This sequence joins TRBV28 and TRBJ2-1; D is unclear. Trimming removed 1 base from V and 10 bases from J, with 8 bases in between. CDR1 MDHEN and CDR2 SYDVKM come from the germline V gene. The CDR3 is 12 residues long. In DNA, the CDR3 is TGTGCCAGCAGTTTATTGGCCCGGGAGCAGTTCTTC. Amino acids: CASSLLAREQFF.

This clonotype was counted at least ten times. The gene calls are TRBV11-2 and TRBJ2-3; a possible D gene is TRBD1 (6 bases). V was trimmed by 6 bases and J by 4 bases, leaving 23 bases between them. The germline V gene has CDR1 SGHAT and CDR2 FQNNGV. This CDR3 is built from 17 residues. CDR3 bases: TGTGCCAGCAGAAAACCGGGGATAGGGGGAGTGGCAGATACGCAGTATTTT. Translated, it gives CASRKPGIGGVADTQYF.

This clonotype was detected only a few times. This may be a read error, as it is one base from a much larger clone. The rearrangement joins TRBV7-2 to TRBJ1-1; D remains unclear. This CDR3 contains 13 residues. Germline V lookup: CDR1 SGHTA, CDR2 FQGNSA. The germline V and J ends were trimmed by 2 bases and 0 bases, with 4 bases remaining between them. The CDR3 spells CASSLSLNTEAFF. The DNA for the CDR3 is TGTGCCAGCAGCTTATCTCTGAACACTGAAGCTTTCTTT.

The chain has TRBV20-1 and TRBJ2-5, with D maybe TRBD2 (6 bases). The V gene lost 1 base and the J gene lost 0 bases, with 9 bases spanning the gap. The CDR3 runs to 14 residues. Germline V gene data show CDR1 as DFQATT and CDR2 as SNEGSKA (reference sequence). CDR3 sequence (DNA): TGCAGTGCTAGAGCGGCGGGGAACCAAGAGACCCAGTACTTC. Amino acid sequence: CSARAAGNQETQYF.

The chain couples TRBV6-1 to TRBJ1-6; unclear D gene. CDR3 length: 14 residues. Between the trimmed V and J ends, which lost 1 base and 6 bases, there was a span of 7 bases. Germline V gives CDR1 MNHNS, CDR2 SASEGT. This chain's CDR3 is CASSEVDINSPLHF. The CDR3 DNA is TGTGCCAGCAGTGAAGTGGATATTAATTCACCCCTCCACTTT.

The table lists this clonotype with many counts. The rearrangement links TRBV7-2 to TRBJ1-1; a possible D gene is TRBD1 (5 bases). The CDR3 runs 16 residues. Germline-derived CDR1 and CDR2 are SGHTA and FQGNSA. Trimming left V 6 bases short and J 2 bases short, with 19 bases between. The DNA of the CDR3 is TGTGCCAGCAGTACCGGGCCACGGGGACTAAACACTGAAGCTTTCTTT. This translates into CASSTGPRGLNTEAFF.

The V and J genes are TRBV2 and TRBJ2-7, with D perhaps given as TRBD1 or TRBD2 (5 bases each). V dropped 5 bases and J dropped 4 bases, with 15 bases sitting between them. The CDR3 contains 14 residues. CDR1 SNHLY and CDR2 FYNNEI come from the germline V gene. CDR3 coding DNA: TGTGCCAGCAGTCCGACGGGACGACCGTACGAGCAGTACTTC. Encoded protein: CASSPTGRPYEQYF.

Here the CDR3 DNA reads TGTGCCAGCAGCTTGGAACGTGTTCCCAACACAGATACGCAGTATTTT. It specifies CASSLERVPNTDTQYF. V is TRBV7-2 and J is TRBJ2-3; D gene unclear. V lost 3 bases to trimming and J lost 2 bases, with 15 bases between them. Germline V gives CDR1 SGHTA, CDR2 FQGNSA. The CDR3 consists of 16 residues.

This clonotype was counted at least ten times. CDR3 region: CASSTKRDRDTEAFF. CDR3 DNA: TGTGCCAGCAGCACCAAGCGGGACAGAGACACTGAAGCTTTCTTT. The chain employs TRBV7-2 and TRBJ1-1, with 7 bases matching TRBD1. The ends lost 5 bases at V and 3 bases at J; junction bases unmatched: 9. The CDR3 spans 15 residues. Germline V gene sequence: CDR1 SGHTA, CDR2 FQGNSA. The full variable domain, rest sourced from reference TRBV7-2 and TRBJ1-1, is GAGVSQSPSNKVTEKGKDVELRCDPISGHTALYWYRQSLGQGLEFLIYFQGNSAPDKSGLPSDRFSAERTGGSVSTLTIQRTQQEDSAVYLCASSTKRDRDTEAFFGQGTRLTVV.